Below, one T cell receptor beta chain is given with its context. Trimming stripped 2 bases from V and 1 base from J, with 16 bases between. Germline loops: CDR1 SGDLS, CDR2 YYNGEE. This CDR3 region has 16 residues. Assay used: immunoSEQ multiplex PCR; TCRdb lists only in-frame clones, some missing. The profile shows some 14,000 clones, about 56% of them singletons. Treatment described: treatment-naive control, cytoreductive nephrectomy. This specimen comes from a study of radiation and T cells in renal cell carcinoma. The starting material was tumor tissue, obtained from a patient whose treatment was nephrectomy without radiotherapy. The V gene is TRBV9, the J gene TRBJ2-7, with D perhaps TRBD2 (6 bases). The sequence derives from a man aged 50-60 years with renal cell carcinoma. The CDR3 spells CASSVGGTPESYEQYF. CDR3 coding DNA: TGTGCCAGCAGCGTTGGAGGGACGCCGGAATCCTACGAGCAGTACTTC.